The sequence of this T cell receptor (beta chain) was determined in a study of T cell repertoires in cytomegalovirus infection. TCRdb fed the reads into MiXCR, producing one record per CDR3 protein. Among some 700,000 distinct CDR3 sequences listed, about a third were seen once. V lost 0 bases to trimming and J lost 12 bases, with 15 bases between them. Germline-derived CDR1 and CDR2 are SGHDN and FVKESK. There are 14 residues in the CDR3. Sequenced: PBMCs. V is TRBV14 and J is TRBJ2-1; D may be TRBD1 or TRBD2 (5 bases each). This sequence originates from a human donor in good health (CMV status not recorded). Some clones in this sample may be carry-over from other donors' samples. The CDR3 coding sequence is TGTGCCAGCAGCCAAGATTTTGGGGTCGGGGCGCAGTTCTTC. This encodes CASSQDFGVGAQFF.